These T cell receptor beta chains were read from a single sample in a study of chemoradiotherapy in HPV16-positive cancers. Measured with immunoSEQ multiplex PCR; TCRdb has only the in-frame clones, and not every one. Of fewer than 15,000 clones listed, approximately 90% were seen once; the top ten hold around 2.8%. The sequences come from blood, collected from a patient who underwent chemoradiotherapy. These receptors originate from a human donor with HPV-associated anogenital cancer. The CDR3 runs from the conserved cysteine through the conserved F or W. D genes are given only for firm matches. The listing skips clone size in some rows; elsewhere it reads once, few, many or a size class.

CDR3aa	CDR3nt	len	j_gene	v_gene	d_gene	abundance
CASSKATGASNTIYF	TGTGCCAGCAGCAAAGCGACAGGGGCATCTAACACCATATATTTT	15	TRBJ1-3	TRBV21-1	-	-
CASSHGGAADSSIYF	TGTGCCAGCAGCCACGGCGGGGCAGCCGATTCGTCCATATATTTT	15	TRBJ1-3	TRBV7-8	-	-
CASSRRDTQYF	TGTGCCAGCAGCAGGCGGGATACGCAGTATTTT	11	TRBJ2-3	TRBV7-9	-	-
CASNPGAGAYNEQFF	TGTGCCAGCAACCCCGGGGCGGGGGCCTACAATGAGCAGTTCTTC	15	TRBJ2-1	TRBV9	TRBD2	-
CASSPDIYAGNTIYF	TGTGCCAGCAGCCCCGACATATATGCTGGAAACACCATATATTTT	15	TRBJ1-3	TRBV7-9	-	-
CASRPGQDYGYTF	TGTGCCAGCAGGCCGGGACAGGACTATGGCTACACCTTC	13	TRBJ1-2	TRBV5-6	TRBD1	-
CASSSPTGGGRYEQYF	TGTGCCAGCAGCTCACCTACAGGGGGCGGAAGATACGAGCAGTACTTC	16	TRBJ2-7	TRBV7-9	TRBD1	-
CATSRVRGDYYEQYF	TGTGCCACCAGCAGAGTTCGAGGAGATTACTACGAGCAGTACTTC	15	TRBJ2-7	TRBV15	-	-
CASSIPTTSRVRETQYF	TGTGCCAGTAGTATCCCAACCACTTCCAGGGTTCGGGAGACCCAGTACTTC	17	TRBJ2-5	TRBV19	-	-
CASSDFPSGQPQHF	TGTGCCAGCAGTGACTTTCCCTCAGGGCAGCCCCAGCATTTT	14	TRBJ1-5	TRBV6-4	-	-
CASSISAGGNSNTQYF	TGTGCCAGTAGTATATCGGCGGGGGGGAACTCAAATACGCAGTATTTT	16	TRBJ2-3	TRBV19	TRBD2	-
CASRRQVTYEQYF	TGTGCCAGCAGGAGACAGGTTACCTACGAGCAGTACTTC	13	TRBJ2-7	TRBV2	-	once
CASRRTRGETQYF	TGTGCCAGCAGACGGACTAGGGGAGAGACCCAGTACTTC	13	TRBJ2-5	TRBV2	TRBD2	-
CASSTADRGGQPQHF	TGTGCCAGTAGTACCGCGGACAGGGGGGGGCAGCCCCAGCATTTT	15	TRBJ1-5	TRBV19	TRBD1	-
CASSFTTRGSSTEAFF	TGTGCCAGCAGCTTTACGACACGGGGCTCTTCAACTGAAGCTTTCTTT	16	TRBJ1-1	TRBV7-8	-	-
CASSVVGGTDTQYF	TGTGCCAGCAGCGTAGTTGGTGGCACAGATACGCAGTATTTT	14	TRBJ2-3	TRBV9	-	-
CASSYGGHSSGNTIYF	TGTGCCAGCAGTTACGGGGGGCACAGCTCTGGAAACACCATATATTTT	16	TRBJ1-3	TRBV6-6	-	-
CASSPVDLGNTIYF	TGCGCCAGCAGTCCCGTGGATCTCGGAAACACCATATATTTT	14	TRBJ1-3	TRBV5-1	-	-
CASRRDRGETGELFF	TGTGCCAGCAGGAGGGACAGGGGCGAGACCGGGGAGCTGTTTTTT	15	TRBJ2-2	TRBV6-1	TRBD1	-
CAISEGPRENQPQHF	TGTGCCATCAGTGAGGGGCCCCGGGAGAATCAGCCCCAGCATTTT	15	TRBJ1-5	TRBV10-3	-	-
CASSLGGTNEQFF	TGTGCCAGCAGCTTAGGGGGGACGAATGAGCAGTTCTTC	13	TRBJ2-1	TRBV7-9	-	-
CASSSGTDTQYF	TGTGCCAGCAGTTCAGGTACAGATACGCAGTATTTT	12	TRBJ2-3	TRBV9	-	-
CASSRPSQRAGGPSTDTQYF	TGCGCCAGCAGCCGCCCCTCCCAGAGGGCGGGGGGCCCCAGCACAGATACGCAGTATTTT	20	TRBJ2-3	TRBV4-3	TRBD2	-
CASSEQGSEKLFF	TGTGCCAGCAGTGAACAGGGTTCTGAAAAACTGTTTTTT	13	TRBJ1-4	TRBV2	-	-
CASSQGGGYEQYF	TGTGCCAGCTCGCAAGGAGGGGGCTACGAGCAGTACTTC	13	TRBJ2-7	TRBV18	-	-
CASSLTDSYEQYF	TGTGCCAGCAGCTTAACAGATTCCTACGAGCAGTACTTC	13	TRBJ2-7	TRBV11-2	-	-
CASSPEQGARGYTF	TGTGCCAGCAGCCCAGAACAGGGGGCGCGAGGCTACACCTTC	14	TRBJ1-2	TRBV5-6	TRBD1	-
CASSLDSSNQPQHF	TGTGCCAGCAGCTTAGATAGTTCCAATCAGCCCCAGCATTTT	14	TRBJ1-5	TRBV7-9	-	once
CASSFLAGGRYEQYF	TGCGCCAGCAGCTTTCTAGCGGGGGGCAGGTACGAGCAGTACTTC	15	TRBJ2-7	TRBV4-1	TRBD2	few
CASSQDVANEQFF	TGTGCCAGCAGCCAAGATGTAGCCAATGAGCAGTTCTTC	13	TRBJ2-1	TRBV4-2	-	-
CASSAAGGFDYGYTF	TGTGCCAGCAGCGCGGCGGGGGGGTTTGACTATGGCTACACCTTC	15	TRBJ1-2	TRBV9	-	once
CASSLPTGRNIQYF	TGTGCCAGCAGCTTGCCGACAGGGAGAAACATTCAGTACTTC	14	TRBJ2-4	TRBV5-6	TRBD1	-
CASIAEGAGEQYF	TGTGCCAGCATCGCCGAGGGCGCGGGGGAGCAGTACTTC	13	TRBJ2-7	TRBV6-6	-	-
CASPPDRFRTEAFF	TGTGCCAGCCCTCCGGACAGGTTTAGAACTGAAGCTTTCTTT	14	TRBJ1-1	TRBV6-1	TRBD1	-
CASSPYTPRGAGMNTEAFF	TGTGCCAGCAGTCCATATACGCCACGGGGAGCGGGAATGAACACTGAAGCTTTCTTT	19	TRBJ1-1	TRBV27	-	-
CASSLWGDTNYGYTF	TGCGCCAGCAGCTTGTGGGGAGACACTAACTATGGCTACACCTTC	15	TRBJ1-2	TRBV5-1	-	-
CASSEGQGDYNEQFF	TGTGCCAGCAGTGAGGGACAGGGGGACTACAATGAGCAGTTCTTC	15	TRBJ2-1	TRBV2	TRBD1	few
CASSPQGVAGNEQYF	TGTGCCAGCAGCCCCCAGGGGGTAGCGGGGAATGAGCAGTACTTC	15	TRBJ2-7	TRBV7-9	-	-
CASSTRGRVNSPLHF	TGTGCCAGCAGCACCAGGGGCAGGGTGAATTCACCCCTCCACTTT	15	TRBJ1-6	TRBV27	-	-